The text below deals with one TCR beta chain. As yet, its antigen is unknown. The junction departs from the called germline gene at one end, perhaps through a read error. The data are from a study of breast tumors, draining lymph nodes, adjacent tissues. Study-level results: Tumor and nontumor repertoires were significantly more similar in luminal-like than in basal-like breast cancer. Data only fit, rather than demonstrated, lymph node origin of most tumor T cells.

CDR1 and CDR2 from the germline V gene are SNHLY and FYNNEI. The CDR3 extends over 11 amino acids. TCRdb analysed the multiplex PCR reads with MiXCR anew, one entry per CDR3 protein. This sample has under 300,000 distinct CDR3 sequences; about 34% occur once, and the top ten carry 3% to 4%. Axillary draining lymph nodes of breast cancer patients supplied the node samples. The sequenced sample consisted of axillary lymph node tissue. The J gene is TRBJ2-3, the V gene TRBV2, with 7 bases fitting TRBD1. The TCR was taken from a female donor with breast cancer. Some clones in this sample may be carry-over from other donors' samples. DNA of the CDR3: TGTGCCAGCAGTGGGGACAGATACGCAGTATTT. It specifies CASSGDRYAVF.